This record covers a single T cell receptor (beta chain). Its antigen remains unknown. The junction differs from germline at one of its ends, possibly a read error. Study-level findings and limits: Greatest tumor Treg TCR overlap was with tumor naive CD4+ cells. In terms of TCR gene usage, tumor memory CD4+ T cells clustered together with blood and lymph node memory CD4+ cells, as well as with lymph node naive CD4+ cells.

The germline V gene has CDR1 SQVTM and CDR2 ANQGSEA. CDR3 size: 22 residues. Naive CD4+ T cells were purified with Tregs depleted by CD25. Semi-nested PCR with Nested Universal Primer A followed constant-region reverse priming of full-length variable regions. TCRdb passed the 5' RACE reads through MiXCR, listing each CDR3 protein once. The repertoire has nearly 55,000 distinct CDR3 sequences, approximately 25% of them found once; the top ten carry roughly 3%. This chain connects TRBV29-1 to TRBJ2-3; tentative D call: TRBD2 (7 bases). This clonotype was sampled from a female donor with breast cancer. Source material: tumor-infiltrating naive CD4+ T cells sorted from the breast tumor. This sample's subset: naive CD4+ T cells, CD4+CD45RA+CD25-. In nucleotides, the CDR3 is TGTGCCAGCAGTGGGGGGGTTGGGGGCTTTGATTCCAGCGAATATGGCACAGATACGCAGTATTTT. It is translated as CASSGGVGGFDSSEYGTDTQYF.